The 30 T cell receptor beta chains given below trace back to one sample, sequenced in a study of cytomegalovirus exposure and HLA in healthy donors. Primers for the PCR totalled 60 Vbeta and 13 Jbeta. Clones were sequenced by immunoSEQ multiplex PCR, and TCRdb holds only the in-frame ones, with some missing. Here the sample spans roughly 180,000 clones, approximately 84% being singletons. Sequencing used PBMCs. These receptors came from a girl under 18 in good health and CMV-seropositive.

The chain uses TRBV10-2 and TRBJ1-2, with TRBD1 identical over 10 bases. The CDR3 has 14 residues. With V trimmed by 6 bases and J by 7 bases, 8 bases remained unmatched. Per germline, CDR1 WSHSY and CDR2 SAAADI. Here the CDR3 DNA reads TGCGCCAGCAGCCCCGGGACAGGGGTTGGTGGCTACACCTTC. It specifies CASSPGTGVGGYTF.

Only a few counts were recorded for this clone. The CDR3 here is CASSLEVAGEQYF. The CDR3 nucleotides read TGTGCCAGCAGCTTAGAAGTTGCGGGAGAGCAGTACTTC. The rearrangement uses TRBV7-9 and TRBJ2-7; TRBD2 is a possible D gene (6 bases). This CDR3 has 13 amino acids. Germline loops: CDR1 SEHNR, CDR2 FQNEAQ (reference sequence). The ends were cut back, 1 base at V and 7 bases at J, with 11 bases in the middle.

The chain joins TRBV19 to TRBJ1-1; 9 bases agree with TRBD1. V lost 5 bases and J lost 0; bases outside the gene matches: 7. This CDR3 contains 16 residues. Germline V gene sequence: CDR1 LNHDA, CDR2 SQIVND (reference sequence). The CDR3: CASSQWDREMNTEAFF. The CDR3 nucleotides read TGTGCCAGTAGTCAGTGGGACAGGGAGATGAACACTGAAGCTTTCTTT.

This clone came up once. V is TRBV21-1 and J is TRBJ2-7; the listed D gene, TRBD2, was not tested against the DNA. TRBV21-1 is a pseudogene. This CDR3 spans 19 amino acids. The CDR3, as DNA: TGTGCCAGCAGCAAAGGGAGGCTTTATACTAGCGGGGGTAAGTACGAGCAGTACTTC. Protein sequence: CASSKGRLYTSGGKYEQYF.

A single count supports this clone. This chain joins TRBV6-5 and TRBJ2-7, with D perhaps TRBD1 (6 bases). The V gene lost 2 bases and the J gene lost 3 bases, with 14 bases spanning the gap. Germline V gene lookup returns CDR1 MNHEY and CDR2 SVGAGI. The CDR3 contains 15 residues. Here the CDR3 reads CASSYGRGHNYEQYF. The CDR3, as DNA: TGTGCCAGCAGTTACGGCCGGGGACACAACTACGAGCAGTACTTC.

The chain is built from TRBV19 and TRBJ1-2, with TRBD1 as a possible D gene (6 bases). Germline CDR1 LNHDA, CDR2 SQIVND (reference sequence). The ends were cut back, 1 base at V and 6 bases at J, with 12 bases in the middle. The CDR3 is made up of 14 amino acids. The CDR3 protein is CASSIALDSHGYTF. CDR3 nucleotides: TGTGCCAGTAGTATAGCCTTGGACAGTCATGGCTACACCTTC.

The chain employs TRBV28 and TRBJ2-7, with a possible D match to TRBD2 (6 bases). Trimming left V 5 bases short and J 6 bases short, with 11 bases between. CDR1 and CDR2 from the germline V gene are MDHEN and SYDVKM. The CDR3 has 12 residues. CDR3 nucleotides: TGTGCCAGCAGTCCCCCGGGAGTCGAGCAGTACTTC. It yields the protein CASSPPGVEQYF.

The CDR3: CASSPLGVGETQYF. Here the CDR3 DNA reads TGTGCCAGCAGCCCGCTCGGGGTGGGAGAGACCCAGTACTTC. The V gene is TRBV7-9, the J gene TRBJ2-5; maybe TRBD2 (5 bases). Trimming cost V 5 bases and J 4 bases, with 14 bases left between them. The CDR3 runs to 14 residues. Germline V gene sequence: CDR1 SEHNR, CDR2 FQNEAQ (reference sequence).

The CDR3 DNA is TGTGCCTGGAGTAAGGGGCCAGGGAATGGCTACACCTTC. This translates into CAWSKGPGNGYTF. The chain links TRBV30 to TRBJ1-2, with D tentatively TRBD1 (5 bases). The CDR3 totals 13 residues. From germline, CDR1 is GTSNPN and CDR2 SVGIG (reference sequence). Trimming took off 2 bases at V and 6 bases at J, with 13 bases between the two ends.

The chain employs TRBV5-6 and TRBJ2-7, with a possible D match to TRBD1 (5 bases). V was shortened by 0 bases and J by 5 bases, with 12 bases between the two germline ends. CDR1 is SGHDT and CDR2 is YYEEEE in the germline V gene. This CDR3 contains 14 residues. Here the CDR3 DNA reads TGTGCCAGCAGCTTGGGGGCAGGGTCCCACGAGCAGTACTTC. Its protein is CASSLGAGSHEQYF.

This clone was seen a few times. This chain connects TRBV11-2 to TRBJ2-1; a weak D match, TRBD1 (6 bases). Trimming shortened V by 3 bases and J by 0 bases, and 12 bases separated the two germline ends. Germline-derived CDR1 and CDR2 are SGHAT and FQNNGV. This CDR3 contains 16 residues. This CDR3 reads CASSFRQDLSYNEQFF. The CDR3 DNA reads TGTGCCAGCAGCTTTCGACAGGACCTCTCCTACAATGAGCAGTTCTTC.

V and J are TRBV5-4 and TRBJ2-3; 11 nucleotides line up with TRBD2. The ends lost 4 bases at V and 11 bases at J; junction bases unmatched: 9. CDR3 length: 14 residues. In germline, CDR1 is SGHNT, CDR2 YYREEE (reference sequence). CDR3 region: CASSAGRLAGLQYF. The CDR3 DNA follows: TGTGCCAGCAGCGCCGGCCGACTAGCGGGGCTGCAGTATTTT.

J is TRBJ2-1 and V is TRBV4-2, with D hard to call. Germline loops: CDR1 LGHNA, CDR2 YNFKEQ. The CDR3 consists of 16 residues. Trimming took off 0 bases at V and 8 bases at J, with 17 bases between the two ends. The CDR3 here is CASSQEAWQVEDEQFF. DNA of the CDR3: TGTGCCAGCAGCCAAGAGGCGTGGCAGGTTGAAGATGAGCAGTTCTTC.

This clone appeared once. The CDR3 region is CASTTGVVHNSPLHF. The CDR3 nucleotides read TGTGCCAGCACCACAGGGGTAGTCCATAATTCACCCCTCCACTTT. The chain carries TRBV6-5 and TRBJ1-6; 7 bases line up with TRBD1. Per germline, CDR1 MNHEY and CDR2 SVGAGI. This CDR3 is 15 amino acids long. The junction had 8 bases not matched to a gene; V was cut back by 7 bases and J by 5 bases.

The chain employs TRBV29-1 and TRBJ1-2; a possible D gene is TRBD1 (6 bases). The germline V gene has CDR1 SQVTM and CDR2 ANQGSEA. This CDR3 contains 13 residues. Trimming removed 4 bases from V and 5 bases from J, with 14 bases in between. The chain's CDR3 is CSVVKQGTYGYTF. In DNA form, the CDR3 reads TGCAGCGTTGTCAAGCAGGGGACATATGGCTACACCTTC.

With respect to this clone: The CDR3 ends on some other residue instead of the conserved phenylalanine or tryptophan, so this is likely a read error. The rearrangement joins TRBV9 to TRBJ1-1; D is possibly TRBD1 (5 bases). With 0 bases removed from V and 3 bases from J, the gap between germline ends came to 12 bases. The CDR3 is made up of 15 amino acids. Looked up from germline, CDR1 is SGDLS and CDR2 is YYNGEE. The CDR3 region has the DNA TGTGCCAGCAGCGTAGGCGGGGCGATGTACACTGAAGCTTTCCTT. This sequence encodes CASSVGGAMYTEAFL.

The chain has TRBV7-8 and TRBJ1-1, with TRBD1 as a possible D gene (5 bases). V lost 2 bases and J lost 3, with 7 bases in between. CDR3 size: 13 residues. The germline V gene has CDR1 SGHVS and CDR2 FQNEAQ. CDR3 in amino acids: CASSLQGYTEAFF. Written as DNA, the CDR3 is TGTGCCAGCAGCTTACAGGGATACACTGAAGCTTTCTTT.

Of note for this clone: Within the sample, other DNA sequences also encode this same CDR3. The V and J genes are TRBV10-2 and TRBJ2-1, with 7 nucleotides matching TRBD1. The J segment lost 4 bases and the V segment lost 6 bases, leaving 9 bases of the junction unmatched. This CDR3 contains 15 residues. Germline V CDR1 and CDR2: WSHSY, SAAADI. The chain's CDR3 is CASRGDSGGYNEQFF. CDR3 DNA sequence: TGCGCCAGCAGGGGGGACAGTGGGGGATACAATGAGCAGTTCTTC.

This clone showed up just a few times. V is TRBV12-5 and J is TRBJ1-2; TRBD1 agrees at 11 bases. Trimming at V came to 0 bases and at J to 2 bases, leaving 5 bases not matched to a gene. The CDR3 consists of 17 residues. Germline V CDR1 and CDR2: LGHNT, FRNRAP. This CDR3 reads CASGLVAGTGGNYGYTF. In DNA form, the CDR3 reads TGTGCTAGTGGTTTGGTGGCGGGGACAGGGGGAAACTATGGCTACACCTTC.

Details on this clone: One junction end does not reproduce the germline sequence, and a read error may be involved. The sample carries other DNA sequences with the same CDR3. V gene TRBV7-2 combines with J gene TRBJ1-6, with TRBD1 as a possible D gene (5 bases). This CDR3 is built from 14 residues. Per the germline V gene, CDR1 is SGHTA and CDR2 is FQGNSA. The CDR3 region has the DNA TGTGCCAGCAGCCCTTCCCAGAGGGAGGGACCCCTTCACTTT. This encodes CASSPSQREGPLHF.

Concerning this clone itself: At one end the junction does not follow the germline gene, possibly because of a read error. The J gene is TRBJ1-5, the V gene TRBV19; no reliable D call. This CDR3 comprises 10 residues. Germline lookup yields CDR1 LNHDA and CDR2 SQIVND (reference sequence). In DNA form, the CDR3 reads TGCCCTCGGAGCGATCAGCCCCAGCATTTT. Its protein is CPRSDQPQHF.

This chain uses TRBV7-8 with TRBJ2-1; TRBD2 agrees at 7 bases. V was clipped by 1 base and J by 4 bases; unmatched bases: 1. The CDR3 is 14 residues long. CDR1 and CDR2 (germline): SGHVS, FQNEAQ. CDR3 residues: CASSLERGYNEQFF. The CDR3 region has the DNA TGTGCCAGCAGCTTAGAGCGGGGTTACAATGAGCAGTTCTTC. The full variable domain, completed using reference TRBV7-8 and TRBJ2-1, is GAGVSQSPRYKVAKRGQDVALRCDPISGHVSLFWYQQALGQGPEFLTYFQNEAQLDKSGLPSDRFFAERPEGSVSTLKIQRTQQEDSAVYLCASSLERGYNEQFFGPGTRLTVL.

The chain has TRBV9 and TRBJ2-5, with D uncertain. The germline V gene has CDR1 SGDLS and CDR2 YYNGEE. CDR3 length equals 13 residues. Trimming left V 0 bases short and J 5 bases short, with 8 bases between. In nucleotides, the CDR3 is TGTGCCAGCAGCGTAGTCCCCTTCGAGACCCAGTACTTC. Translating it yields CASSVVPFETQYF. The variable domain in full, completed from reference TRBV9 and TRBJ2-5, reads DSGVTQTPKHLITATGQRVTLRCSPRSGDLSVYWYQQSLDQGLQFLIQYYNGEERAKGNILERFSAQQFPDLHSELNLSSLELGDSALYFCASSVVPFETQYFGPGTRLLVL.

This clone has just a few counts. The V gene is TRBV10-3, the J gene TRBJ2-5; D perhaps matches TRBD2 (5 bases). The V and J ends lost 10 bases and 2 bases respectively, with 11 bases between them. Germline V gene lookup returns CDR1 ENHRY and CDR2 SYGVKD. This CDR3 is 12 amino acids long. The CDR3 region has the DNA TGTGCCACGTGGACTGGGCAAGAGACCCAGTACTTC. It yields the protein CATWTGQETQYF.

The CDR3 loop reads CASSEVGGQGTEAFF. In DNA form, the CDR3 reads TGTGCCAGCAGTGAAGTTGGGGGACAGGGGACTGAAGCTTTCTTT. This chain uses TRBV2 with TRBJ1-1, with 10 bases lining up with TRBD1. Germline loops: CDR1 SNHLY, CDR2 FYNNEI. The CDR3 is 15 residues long. The V and J ends lost 1 base and 5 bases, in that order; junction bases with no gene match: 4.

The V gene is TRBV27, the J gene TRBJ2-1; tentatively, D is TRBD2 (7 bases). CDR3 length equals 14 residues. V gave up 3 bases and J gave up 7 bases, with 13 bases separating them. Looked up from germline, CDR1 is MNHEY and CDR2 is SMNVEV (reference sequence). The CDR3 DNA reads TGTGCCAGCAGTTTGGGGGGGCATGTAAATGAGCAGTTCTTC. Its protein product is CASSLGGHVNEQFF.

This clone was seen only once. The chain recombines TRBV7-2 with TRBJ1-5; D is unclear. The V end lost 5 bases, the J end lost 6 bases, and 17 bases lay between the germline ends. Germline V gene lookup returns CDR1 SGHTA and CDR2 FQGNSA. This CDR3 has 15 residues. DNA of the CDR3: TGTGCCAGCAGCCCCACGGGGAATACGGGTCAGCCCCAGCATTTT. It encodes CASSPTGNTGQPQHF. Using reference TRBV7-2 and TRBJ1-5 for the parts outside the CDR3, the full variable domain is GAGVSQSPSNKVTEKGKDVELRCDPISGHTALYWYRQSLGQGLEFLIYFQGNSAPDKSGLPSDRFSAERTGGSVSTLTIQRTQQEDSAVYLCASSPTGNTGQPQHFGDGTRLSIL.

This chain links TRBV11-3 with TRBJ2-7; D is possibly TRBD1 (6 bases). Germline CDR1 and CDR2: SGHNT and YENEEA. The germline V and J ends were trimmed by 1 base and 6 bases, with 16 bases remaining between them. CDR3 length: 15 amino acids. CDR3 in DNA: TGTGCCAGCAGCTTAGTCCTTGGCAGGGGAAGCGAGCAGTACTTC. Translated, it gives CASSLVLGRGSEQYF.

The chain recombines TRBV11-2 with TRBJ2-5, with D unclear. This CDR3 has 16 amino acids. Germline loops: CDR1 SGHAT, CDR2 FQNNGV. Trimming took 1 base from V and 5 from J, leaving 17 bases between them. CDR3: CASSLAGFLVGETQYF. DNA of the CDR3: TGTGCCAGCAGCTTAGCTGGGTTTCTCGTCGGGGAGACCCAGTACTTC.

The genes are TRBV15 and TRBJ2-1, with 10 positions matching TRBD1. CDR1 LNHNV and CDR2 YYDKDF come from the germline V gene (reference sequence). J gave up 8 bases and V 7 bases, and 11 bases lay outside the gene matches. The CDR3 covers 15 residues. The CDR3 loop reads CATTKDGTGVYEQFF. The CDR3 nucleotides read TGTGCCACCACCAAGGATGGGACAGGGGTCTATGAGCAGTTCTTC.